Sequencing of this T cell receptor beta chain was carried out in a study of T cells in tumors and immune-related adverse events (dated by TCRdb to the early 2020s). Using the immunoSEQ assay, the TCR beta locus was amplified and sequenced, producing bulk TCR Vbeta CDR3 data. Per the authors' processing: CDR3s were excluded if they were non-productive, were shorter than 7 amino acids, or did not start with C or end with F/W. Only specimens with at least 1000 reads were analysed, and clonotypes were defined at the amino acid level. Clonality was computed as 1 minus Pielou's evenness. Library sizes were equalized by abundance-weighted random subsampling with replacement, repeated 100 times to report 95% confidence intervals. Repertoire overlap was quantified with the Morisita overlap index, and the top 40 clones per specimen were checked for overlap with the irAE. Imported from immuneACCESS, the table was reduced by TCRdb to in-frame sequences with V and J called. These copies leave out some clones; in studies compared against another copy, an unresolved V gene accounts for under half, and the cause of the remainder is not known. That table supplies the V and J calls and clone size; D and trimming were determined from the DNA. The sample table holds about 20,000 clones, of which over 80% were seen once. The ten most abundant clones make up over 1.3% of the sample.

Worth noting for this clone: Its target antigen remains unknown. Base qualities are not recorded, but no much larger clone differs from it by a single base.

The sample's treatment or condition label, decoded: nivolumab (PD-1 blockade) given before sampling. The DNeasy Blood and Tissue Kit was used to extract DNA from formalin-fixed paraffin-embedded specimens. According to the germline V gene, CDR1 reads MGHDK and CDR2 reads SYGVNS. The germline V end is reduced by 5 bases and the J end by 4 bases; junction bases left unmatched: 3. The CDR3 goes from the cysteine to the phenylalanine over 14 residues. Only the CDR3 portion is preserved as DNA: 42 bases, with reading frame beginning at the first base. The clonotype comes from a female donor with metastatic renal cell carcinoma. In this chain, TRBV25-1 is recombined with TRBJ2-2; 8 bases in between match TRBD1. This sample comprised lymph node tissue, obtained from a patient treated with anti-PD-1 therapy. The CDR3 in this case is CASSNTGGTGELFF. DNA sequence: TGTGCCAGCAGTAATACAGGGGGCACCGGGGAGCTGTTTTTT.